These T cell receptor beta chains were read from a single sample in a study of CD8+ T cells in alopecia areata. The data were produced by immunoSEQ multiplex PCR, yet TCRdb's version contains in-frame clones alone and is incomplete. The sample holds about 200,000 clones, about 56% seen once. Sequenced material: CD8+ T cells sorted from blood. All receptors derive from a human donor in good health. CDR3s include the opening cysteine and the closing phenylalanine or tryptophan. D genes are given only for firm matches. The size field is filled for only some rows; it gives once, few, many or a size class.

V gene	D gene	J gene	clone size	CDR3 protein	CDR3 DNA
TRBV30	.	TRBJ2-2	.	CAWRGRGTGELFF	TGTGCCTGGAGGGGCAGGGGTACCGGGGAGCTGTTTTTT
TRBV19	TRBD1	TRBJ1-1	few	CASSASGGRYSEAFF	TGTGCCAGTAGTGCTTCAGGGGGCAGATACTCTGAAGCTTTCTTT
TRBV27	TRBD1	TRBJ1-2	.	CASSSDRGFYGYTF	TGTGCCAGCAGCTCGGACAGGGGTTTCTATGGCTACACCTTC
TRBV4-2	TRBD1	TRBJ2-1	.	CASSQGPLDRAGSEQFF	TGTGCCAGCAGCCAAGGTCCGTTGGACAGGGCGGGGAGTGAGCAGTTCTTC
TRBV4-1	.	TRBJ2-3	.	CASGRVESDTQYF	TGCGCCAGCGGCAGGGTTGAGTCAGATACGCAGTATTTT
TRBV19	.	TRBJ2-1	few	CASSIREGANEQFF	TGTGCCAGTAGTATACGGGAGGGGGCGAATGAGCAGTTCTTC
TRBV5-1	TRBD1	TRBJ1-1	few	CASSHVDRADTEAFF	TGCGCCAGCAGCCATGTGGACAGGGCGGACACTGAAGCTTTCTTT
TRBV5-4	.	TRBJ2-7	.	CASSAGWDEQYF	TGTGCCAGCAGCGCAGGGTGGGACGAGCAGTACTTC
TRBV29-1	TRBD1	TRBJ1-2	.	CSVPRQGDNYGYTF	TGCAGCGTACCGCGACAGGGGGATAACTATGGCTACACCTTC
TRBV19	TRBD1	TRBJ2-5	.	CASSSRDSYQETQYF	TGTGCCAGTAGCTCCCGGGACAGCTACCAAGAGACCCAGTACTTC
TRBV5-1	TRBD1	TRBJ1-2	.	CASSPTLGGQENYGYTF	TGCGCCAGCAGCCCGACGCTCGGGGGACAGGAAAACTATGGCTACACCTTC
TRBV9	.	TRBJ2-4	few	CASSVAPKPPFGIQYF	TGTGCCAGCAGCGTAGCTCCTAAACCCCCTTTCGGCATTCAGTACTTC
TRBV7-9	.	TRBJ2-7	.	CASSPGGTVEYEQYF	TGTGCCAGCAGCCCCGGGGGGACAGTTGAATACGAGCAGTACTTC
TRBV29-1	TRBD2	TRBJ2-1	.	CSVEDGTSGGMDEQFF	TGCAGCGTTGAAGATGGGACTAGCGGGGGGATGGATGAGCAGTTCTTC
TRBV18	.	TRBJ1-2	.	CASSPPSGRTYGYTF	TGTGCCAGCTCACCACCGTCAGGGCGAACCTATGGCTACACCTTC
TRBV6-5	.	TRBJ2-4	.	CATGGSGAKNIQYF	TGTGCCACCGGGGGCAGCGGAGCCAAAAACATTCAGTACTTC
TRBV29-1	.	TRBJ2-7	few	CSVEDGAAGGGIYEQYF	TGCAGCGTTGAAGACGGGGCGGCGGGCGGAGGGATCTACGAGCAGTACTTC
TRBV19	.	TRBJ1-5	.	CASKDGGSQPQHF	TGTGCCAGTAAGGATGGGGGGAGCCAGCCCCAGCATTTT
TRBV27	.	TRBJ2-2	.	CASSTLDRANTGELFF	TGTGCCAGCAGTACTCTGGACAGAGCGAACACCGGGGAGCTGTTTTTT
TRBV5-1	.	TRBJ2-5	once	CASSQDIQETQYF	TGCGCCAGCAGCCAGGACATCCAAGAGACCCAGTACTTC
TRBV27	TRBD1	TRBJ1-2	.	CASSWTRGPTGSYTF	TGTGCCAGCAGTTGGACCAGGGGGCCCACGGGTAGCTACACCTTC
TRBV7-9	.	TRBJ2-6	.	CASSTLPGANVLTF	TGTGCCAGCAGCACCCTCCCTGGGGCCAACGTCCTGACTTTC
TRBV13	.	TRBJ2-7	few	CASSPTQDEQYF	TGTGCCAGCAGCCCAACTCAGGACGAGCAGTACTTC
TRBV9	TRBD1	TRBJ2-7	.	CASSVQGTGGEEQYF	TGTGCCAGCAGCGTACAAGGGACAGGGGGCGAGGAGCAGTACTTC
TRBV6-1	TRBD1	TRBJ2-7	.	CASSDPPGQGYEQYF	TGTGCCAGCAGTGACCCTCCGGGACAGGGCTACGAGCAGTACTTC
TRBV5-6	.	TRBJ2-4	.	CASSSGRSVFQYF	TGTGCCAGCAGCTCGGGGCGCTCTGTCTTTCAGTACTTC
TRBV7-9	.	TRBJ1-2	.	CASSLGSAYGYTF	TGTGCCAGCAGCTTAGGGTCAGCCTATGGCTACACCTTC
TRBV5-1	.	TRBJ1-2	once	CASSFSAGLGHGYTF	TGCGCCAGCAGCTTTTCGGCGGGTCTCGGCCATGGCTACACCTTC